Reported below is one T cell receptor beta chain. It has no known antigen specificity. Base quality data are lacking; no much larger clone is found one base away. Other nucleotide sequences from this sample produce the same CDR3. The time point label corresponds to: less than 30 months on ibrutinib. Approximately 2 micrograms of genomic DNA were extracted from cryopreserved PBMCs for TCR beta library preparation. High-throughput TCR beta sequencing was performed on longitudinal blood samples from CLL patients receiving ibrutinib monotherapy. Patients were enrolled in a phase 2 open-label single-center ibrutinib monotherapy trial. The sample originates from a study of cytotoxic CD8 clonotypes in ibrutinib-treated CLL (dated by TCRdb to about 2021). In terms of the full investigation: The cohort included around 15 treatment-naive and about a dozen relapsed/refractory patients; about 18 were IGHV unmutated. Every remission and progressive disease sample was obtained while ibrutinib was still being received by the patients. Responses were partial in around 25 patients and complete in 2; after median approximately 5.5 years follow-up, around 15 stayed in remission and approximately twelve progressed. The response samples were drawn at a median of roughly twelve months into treatment, with a range of about 6 to 40 months. Cryopreserved peripheral blood mononuclear cells were obtained prior to treatment, at the time of response, and at either disease progression or sustained remission. Of the 86 people in the trial, approximately 24 had longitudinal samples available. On average, each sample yielded about 250,000 productive templates and about 94,000 productive rearrangements. The paper's findings and limits, for the study overall: Public clonotypes were found to be uncommon and were observed to contract or remain stable during treatment; the increase in clonality was shown to reflect expansion of private clonotypes at ibrutinib response. Baseline clonality exceeded that of age-matched healthy donors and correlated strongly with circulating CD8+ T-cell counts. Clonality rose at ibrutinib response, remained stable during sustained remission, and dropped back toward baseline at progression. Lymph node repertoires were not examined, and the timing of sampling was not matched between patients in sustained remission and those whose disease progressed.

The CDR3, from cysteine to phenylalanine, totals 14 residues. CDR3 DNA only is kept here, 42 bases in frame from base 1. Trimming accounts for 1 base at V and 4 bases at J, while the number of junction bases matched to no gene is 2. Per the germline V gene, SGHRS is the CDR1 and YFSETQ is the CDR2. On a MiSeq, deep resolution sequencing aimed for a depth between 1 in 1 million and 1 in 200,000 T cells, with each clonotype covered 10x on average. The immunoSEQ hsTCRB Kit was used to generate the TCR beta libraries. Per the original workflow: The data were analyzed with ImmunoSEQ Analyzer and ImmunoSEQ Data Assistant, and V, D and J gene assignments followed IMGT definitions. Clonality, which ranges from 0 to 1, was calculated as one minus the normalized Shannon entropy of productive rearrangement frequencies. Only overrepresented clonotypes making up at least 0.05% of each patient's repertoire were included in the public clonotype analysis. Repertoires from thirteen age-matched healthy donors in immuneACCESS were used as clonality controls. Sourced from immuneACCESS, this table was stored by TCRdb with only in-frame sequences that have V and J called. A share of the clones is absent; for the studies checked, an unresolved V gene accounts for under half, and the remainder has no known explanation. The DNA gave D and trimming, while V, J and clone size come from that table. The sample yields about 130,000 clones; 70% to 90% were counted once. In total, the top ten clones hold roughly 2% of the sample.

Here the sequenced sample was PBMCs, taken after 24 months of ibrutinib treatment. The chain links TRBV5-1 with TRBJ1-3; 7 of the junction bases match TRBD1. This receptor was identified in a human donor with chronic lymphocytic leukemia. The CDR3 reads as follows: CASSLTGEGNTIYF. The DNA sequence reads TGCGCCAGCAGCTTGACAGGGGAGGGAAACACCATATATTTT.